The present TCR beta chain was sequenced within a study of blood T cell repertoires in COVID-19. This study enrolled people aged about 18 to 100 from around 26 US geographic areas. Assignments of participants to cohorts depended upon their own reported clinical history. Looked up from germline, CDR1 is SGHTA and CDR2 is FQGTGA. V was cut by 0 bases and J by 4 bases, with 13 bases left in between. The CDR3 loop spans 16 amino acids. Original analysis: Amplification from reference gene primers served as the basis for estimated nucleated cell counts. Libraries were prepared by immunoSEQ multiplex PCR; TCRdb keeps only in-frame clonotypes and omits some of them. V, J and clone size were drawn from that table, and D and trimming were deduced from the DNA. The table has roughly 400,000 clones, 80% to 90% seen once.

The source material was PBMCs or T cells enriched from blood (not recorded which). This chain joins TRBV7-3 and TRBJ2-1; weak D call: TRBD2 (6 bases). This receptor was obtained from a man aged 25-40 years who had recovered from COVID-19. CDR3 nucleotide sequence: TGTGCCAGCAGCTTAACCGGGACTTCTGTATACAATGAGCAGTTCTTC. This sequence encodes CASSLTGTSVYNEQFF.